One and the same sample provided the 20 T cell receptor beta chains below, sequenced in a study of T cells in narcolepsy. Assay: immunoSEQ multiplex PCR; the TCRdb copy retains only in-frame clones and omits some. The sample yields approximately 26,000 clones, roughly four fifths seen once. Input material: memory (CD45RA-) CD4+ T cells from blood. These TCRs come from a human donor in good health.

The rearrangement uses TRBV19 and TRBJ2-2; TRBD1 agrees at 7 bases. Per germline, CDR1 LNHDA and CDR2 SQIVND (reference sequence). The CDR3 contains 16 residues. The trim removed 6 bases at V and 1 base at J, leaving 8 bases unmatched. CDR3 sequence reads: CASSELTGRNTGELFF. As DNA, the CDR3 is TGTGCCAGTAGCGAGTTGACAGGGCGGAACACCGGGGAGCTGTTTTTT.

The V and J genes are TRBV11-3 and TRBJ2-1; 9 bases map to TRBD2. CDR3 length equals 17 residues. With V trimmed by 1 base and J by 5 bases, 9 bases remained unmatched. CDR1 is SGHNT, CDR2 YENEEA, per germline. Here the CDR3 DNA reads TGTGCCAGCAGCTTAGTGGATAGCGGGAGTGAGGACAATGAGCAGTTCTTC. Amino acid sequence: CASSLVDSGSEDNEQFF. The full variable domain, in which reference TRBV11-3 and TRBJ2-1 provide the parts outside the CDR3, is EAGVVQSPRYKIIEKKQPVAFWCNPISGHNTLYWYLQNLGQGPELLIRYENEEAVDDSQLPKDRFSAERLKGVDSTLKIQPAELGDSAVYLCASSLVDSGSEDNEQFFGPGTRLTVL.

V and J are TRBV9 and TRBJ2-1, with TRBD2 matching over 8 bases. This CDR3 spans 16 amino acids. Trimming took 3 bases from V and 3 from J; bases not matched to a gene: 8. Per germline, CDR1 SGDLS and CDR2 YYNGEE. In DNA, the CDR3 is TGTGCCAGCAGCGAGACCAGCGGGAGTGTCTACAATGAGCAGTTCTTC. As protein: CASSETSGSVYNEQFF.

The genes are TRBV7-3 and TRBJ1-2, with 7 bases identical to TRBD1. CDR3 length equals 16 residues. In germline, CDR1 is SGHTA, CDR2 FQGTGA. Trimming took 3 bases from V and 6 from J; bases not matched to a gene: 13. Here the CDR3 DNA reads TGTGCCAGCAGCTTTCAACCGGGGGACAGACAAGATGGCTACACCTTC. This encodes CASSFQPGDRQDGYTF.

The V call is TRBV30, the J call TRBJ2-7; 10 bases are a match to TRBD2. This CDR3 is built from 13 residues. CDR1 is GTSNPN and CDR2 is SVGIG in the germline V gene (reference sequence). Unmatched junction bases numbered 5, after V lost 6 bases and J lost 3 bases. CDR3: CACLGTSDYEQYF. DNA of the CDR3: TGTGCCTGTCTCGGGACTAGCGACTACGAGCAGTACTTC.

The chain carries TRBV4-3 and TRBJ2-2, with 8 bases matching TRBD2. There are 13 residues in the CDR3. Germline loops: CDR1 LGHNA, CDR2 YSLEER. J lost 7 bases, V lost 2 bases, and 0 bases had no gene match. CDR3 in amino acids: CASSQREGGELFF. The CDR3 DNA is TGCGCCAGCAGCCAACGGGAGGGCGGGGAGCTGTTTTTT.

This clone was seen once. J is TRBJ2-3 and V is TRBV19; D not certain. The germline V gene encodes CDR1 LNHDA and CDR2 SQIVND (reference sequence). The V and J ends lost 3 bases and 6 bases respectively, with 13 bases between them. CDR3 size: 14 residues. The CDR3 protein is CASSIRSIGDTQYF. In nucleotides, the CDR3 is TGTGCCAGTAGTATTCGAAGTATAGGTGATACGCAGTATTTT.

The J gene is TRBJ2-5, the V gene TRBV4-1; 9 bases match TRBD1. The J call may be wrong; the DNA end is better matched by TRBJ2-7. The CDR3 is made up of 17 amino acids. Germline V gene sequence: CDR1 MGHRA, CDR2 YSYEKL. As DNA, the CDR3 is TGCGCCAGCAGCCAAGAGCCACAGGGGGCCAGCTCCTACGAGCAGTACTTC. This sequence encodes CASSQEPQGASSYEQYF.

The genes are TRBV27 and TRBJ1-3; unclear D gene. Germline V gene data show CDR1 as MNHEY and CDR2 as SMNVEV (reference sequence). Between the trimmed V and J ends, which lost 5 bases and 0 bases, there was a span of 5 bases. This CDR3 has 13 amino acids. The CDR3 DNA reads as TGTGCCAGCAGTCCTTTCTCTGGAAACACCATATATTTT. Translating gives CASSPFSGNTIYF.

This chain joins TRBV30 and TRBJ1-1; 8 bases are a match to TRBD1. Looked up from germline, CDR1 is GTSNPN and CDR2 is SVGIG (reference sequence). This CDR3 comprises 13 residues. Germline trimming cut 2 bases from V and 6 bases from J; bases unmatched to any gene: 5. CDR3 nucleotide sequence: TGTGCCTGGAGTCTTACGGACAGGGCTGAAGCTTTCTTT. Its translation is CAWSLTDRAEAFF.

The CDR3: CASSLVPGPYEQYF. The CDR3 nucleotides read TGCGCCAGCAGCTTGGTCCCAGGACCCTACGAGCAGTACTTC. The genes are TRBV5-1 and TRBJ2-7; no clear D. Germline V lookup: CDR1 SGHRS, CDR2 YFSETQ. There are 14 residues in the CDR3. Trimming removed 0 bases at V and 2 bases at J, with 9 bases between.

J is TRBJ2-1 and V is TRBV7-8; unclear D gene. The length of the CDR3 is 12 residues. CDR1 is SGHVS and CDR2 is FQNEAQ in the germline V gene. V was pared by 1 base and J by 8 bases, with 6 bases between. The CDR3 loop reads CASSLVGDEQFF. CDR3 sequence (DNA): TGTGCCAGCAGCTTAGTTGGCGATGAGCAGTTCTTC.

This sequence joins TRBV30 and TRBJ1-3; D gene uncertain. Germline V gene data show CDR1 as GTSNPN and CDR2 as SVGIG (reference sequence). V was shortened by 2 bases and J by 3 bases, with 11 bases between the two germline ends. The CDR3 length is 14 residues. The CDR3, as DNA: TGTGCCTGGAGTCGTCTGGGCTATGGAAACACCATATATTTT. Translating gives CAWSRLGYGNTIYF.

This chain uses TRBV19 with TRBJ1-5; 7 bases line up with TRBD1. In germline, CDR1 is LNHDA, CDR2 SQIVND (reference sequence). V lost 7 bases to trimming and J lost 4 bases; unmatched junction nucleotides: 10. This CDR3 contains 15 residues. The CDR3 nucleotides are TGTGCCAGTATCGACAGGGACCCGTCAAATCAGCCCCAGCATTTT. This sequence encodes CASIDRDPSNQPQHF. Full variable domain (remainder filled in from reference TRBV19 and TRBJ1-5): DGGITQSPKYLFRKEGQNVTLSCEQNLNHDAMYWYRQDPGQGLRLIYYSQIVNDFQKGDIAEGYSVSREKKESFPLTVTSAQKNPTAFYLCASIDRDPSNQPQHFGDGTRLSIL.

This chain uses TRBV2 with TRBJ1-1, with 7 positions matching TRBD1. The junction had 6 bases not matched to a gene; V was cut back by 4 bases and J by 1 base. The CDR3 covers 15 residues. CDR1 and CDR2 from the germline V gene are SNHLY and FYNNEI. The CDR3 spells CASSAPGQSNTEAFF. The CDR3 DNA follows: TGTGCCAGCAGTGCTCCGGGACAGTCGAACACTGAAGCTTTCTTT.

The CDR3 loop reads CASSLRDRGEKLFF. The CDR3 DNA follows: TGCGCCAGCAGCTTGAGGGACAGGGGTGAAAAACTGTTTTTT. The chain is built from TRBV5-1 and TRBJ1-4; 10 bases are a match to TRBD1. Germline assignment: CDR1 SGHRS and CDR2 YFSETQ. V trimming: 1 base; J trimming: 7 bases; junction bases outside the gene matches: 1. This CDR3 spans 14 amino acids.

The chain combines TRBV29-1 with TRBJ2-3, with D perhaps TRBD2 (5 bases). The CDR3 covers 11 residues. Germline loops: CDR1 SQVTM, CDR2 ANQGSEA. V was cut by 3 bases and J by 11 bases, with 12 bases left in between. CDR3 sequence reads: CSVDLSGGQYF. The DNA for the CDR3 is TGCAGCGTTGATCTCAGCGGAGGGCAGTATTTT.

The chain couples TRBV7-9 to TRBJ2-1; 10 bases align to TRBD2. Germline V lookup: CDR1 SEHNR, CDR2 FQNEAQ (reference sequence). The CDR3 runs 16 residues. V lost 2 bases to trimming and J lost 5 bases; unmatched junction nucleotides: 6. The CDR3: CASSLTGTSVDNEQFF. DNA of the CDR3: TGTGCCAGCAGCTTAACCGGGACTAGCGTCGACAATGAGCAGTTCTTC.

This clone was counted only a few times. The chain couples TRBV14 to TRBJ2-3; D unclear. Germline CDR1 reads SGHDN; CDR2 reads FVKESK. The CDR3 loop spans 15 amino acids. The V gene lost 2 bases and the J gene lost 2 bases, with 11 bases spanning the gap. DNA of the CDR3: TGTGCCAGCAGCCAACTACTATCTTTCACAGATACGCAGTATTTT. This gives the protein CASSQLLSFTDTQYF.

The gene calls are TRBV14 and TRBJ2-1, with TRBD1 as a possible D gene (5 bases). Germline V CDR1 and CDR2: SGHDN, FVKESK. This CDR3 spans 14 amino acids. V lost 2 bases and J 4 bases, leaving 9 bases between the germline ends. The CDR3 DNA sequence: TGTGCCAGCAGCCAATCGACAGTATACAATGAGCAGTTCTTC. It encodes CASSQSTVYNEQFF.